This TCR beta chain is drawn from a study of CXCR4 blockade with PD-1 therapy in pancreatic cancer (dated by TCRdb to the late 2010s). Turning to the overall study: The study analyzed resected pancreatic ductal adenocarcinoma using both multiplex immunohistochemistry and TCRbeta immunosequencing, alongside ex vivo slice culture that tested PD-1 and CXCR4 blockade. To assess intratumoral heterogeneity, two geographically distinct regions from each of roughly 6 tumors were TCR-sequenced. Findings and caveats that apply to the study as a whole: Because only TCRbeta chains were sequenced, true antigen-specificity overlap of convergent dominant clones was left unconfirmed pending paired alpha-beta single-cell sequencing. A strong correlation was found between amino acid clone frequency and the number of distinct nucleotide rearrangements encoding each amino acid clone, suggesting convergent selection by common tumor antigens. Tumors showed clonal expansion, with mean productive clonality roughly 0.13 versus 0.045 in healthy blood, but clonality did not correlate with survival.

This clone was observed many times. This clone's antigen is unknown. Base qualities are missing; no much larger clone stands one base away. None of the patients whose archived tumor blocks were used had received neoadjuvant therapy prior to resection. In the preserved-tissue arm of the study, approximately 30 surgical resection samples from about 22 previously untreated pancreatic ductal adenocarcinoma patients were used. DNA for the resection arm was extracted from ten 5-micron curls of FFPE tumor lying next to the multiplex immunohistochemistry slide. After removal of 5 bases from V and 3 bases from J, the junction retains 1 base not matched to a gene. Measured from the cysteine to the phenylalanine, the CDR3 is 14 residues long. Only the CDR3 region is kept as DNA, spanning 42 bases read in frame from base 1. CDR1 and CDR2 are drawn from the germline V gene: MNHGY, SAAAGT. TCRbeta CDR3 regions were immunosequenced from extracted DNA using the immunoSEQ Assay at Adaptive Biotechnologies. The study's own analysis went as follows. To measure the absolute abundance of each unique TCRbeta CDR3, the sequences were collapsed and filtered. Clonality, calculated using only productive in-frame rearrangements, was defined as 1 minus Pielou's evenness. Regional overlap was evaluated by tracking the top 100 nucleotide rearrangements across paired samples, and paired versus unrelated samples were compared using the Morisita index. The immunoSEQ Rearrangement Details tool was used to assess whether nucleotide rearrangements converged onto identical amino acid sequences. TCRdb took this table from immuneACCESS and kept in-frame rearrangements with V and J called. Such tables lack part of the clones; where checked against another copy, unresolved V genes explain under half of the gap, and the rest is unexplained. V and J calls and clone size follow that table, whereas D and trimming were derived from the DNA. The sample table records roughly 5,800 clones; approximately 40% of these occur just once. 10% to 15% of the sample lies in the top ten.

The rearrangement joined TRBV6-8 to TRBJ2-2, and TRBD1 matches 9 of the central bases. This sequence was found in a human donor with pancreatic ductal adenocarcinoma. Sequences were obtained from tumor tissue. The DNA reads TGTGCCAGCAGTGGGGACAGGGACACCGGGGAGCTGTTTTTT. Translation gives CASSGDRDTGELFF.